The 27 T cell receptor beta chains reported below all come from one sample, sequenced in a study of graft-versus-host responses after intestinal transplantation. Antigens for these TCRs are unknown. Libraries were prepared by immunoSEQ multiplex PCR; TCRdb keeps only in-frame clonotypes and omits some of them. The sample carries about 38,000 clones, less than 95% recorded once. This material consisted of unstimulated CD4+ T cells sorted from spleen or lymph node cells, taken before transplant. The origin of the receptors is a human donor who was the organ donor for an intestinal transplant.

This clone occurred once. The chain joins TRBV10-3 to TRBJ1-5; possibly TRBD1 for D (5 bases). The CDR3 covers 18 residues. The V gene lost 0 bases and the J gene lost 2 bases, with 17 bases spanning the gap. CDR1 and CDR2 (germline): ENHRY, SYGVKD. The CDR3 nucleotides read TGTGCCATCAGTGAGTCTTTCGGGGTTGGGGGAGGCAATCAGCCCCAGCATTTT. Its protein is CAISESFGVGGGNQPQHF.

This sequence joins TRBV5-1 and TRBJ1-2; D might be TRBD1 (6 bases). V was trimmed by 4 bases and J by 1 base, leaving 11 bases between them. This CDR3 has 14 residues. CDR1 SGHRS and CDR2 YFSETQ come from the germline V gene. The CDR3 DNA is TGCGCCAGCAGCACGGGGGCGGGTAACTATGGCTACACCTTC. Translated, it gives CASSTGAGNYGYTF.

This clone was seen a single time. This chain links TRBV6-5 with TRBJ1-3; D is unclear. The CDR3 loop spans 15 amino acids. The V gene's germline CDR1 is MNHEY and CDR2 SVGAGI. Trimming left V 6 bases short and J 0 bases short, with 12 bases between. CDR3 sequence: CASSPPGRSGNTIYF. The CDR3 region has the DNA TGTGCCAGCAGCCCCCCAGGTCGCTCTGGAAACACCATATATTTT.

J is TRBJ1-2 and V is TRBV27; 7 bases fit TRBD1. CDR3 size: 13 residues. The junction had 3 bases not matched to a gene; V was cut back by 3 bases and J by 5 bases. Germline CDR1 and CDR2: MNHEY and SMNVEV (reference sequence). The CDR3 reads CASSFQGGYGYTF. The CDR3 DNA reads as TGTGCCAGCAGTTTCCAGGGGGGATATGGCTACACCTTC.

The chain employs TRBV7-9 and TRBJ2-1; 12 bases match TRBD2. CDR1 is SEHNR, CDR2 FQNEAQ, per germline (reference sequence). Trimming took 5 bases from V and 2 from J; bases not matched to a gene: 10. The CDR3 is 18 residues long. As DNA, the CDR3 is TGTGCCAGCAGCCCTCTAGGACTAGCGGGGAGAGCCTACAATGAGCAGTTCTTC. Translated: CASSPLGLAGRAYNEQFF.

This chain connects TRBV29-1 to TRBJ2-1, with TRBD2 matching over 8 bases. The CDR3 runs 15 residues. CDR1 is SQVTM and CDR2 is ANQGSEA in the germline V gene. V was pared by 4 bases and J by 7 bases, with 12 bases of the junction left unmatched. The CDR3 region has the DNA TGCAGCGTTGGAAGCTTTTTGGGCGGGGGGAATGAGCAGTTCTTC. As protein: CSVGSFLGGGNEQFF.

The V call is TRBV18, the J call TRBJ2-5; D is possibly TRBD2 (6 bases). Looked up from germline, CDR1 is KGHSH and CDR2 is LQKENI. The CDR3 contains 14 residues. V dropped 4 bases and J dropped 5 bases, with 14 bases sitting between them. The CDR3 here is CASSRRDRGETQYF. Here the CDR3 DNA reads TGTGCCAGCTCACGTCGGGACCGGGGGGAGACCCAGTACTTC.

This clone has a single count. The CDR3 bases are TGTGCCAGCACCCAACAGGGATCCTATAATTCACCCCTCCACTTT. This codes for CASTQQGSYNSPLHF. The V and J genes are TRBV27 and TRBJ1-6; D is perhaps TRBD1 (6 bases). The germline gives CDR1 MNHEY, CDR2 SMNVEV (reference sequence). The CDR3 is 15 residues long. V dropped 7 bases and J dropped 1 base, with 11 bases sitting between them.

The chain uses TRBV28 and TRBJ2-3; the D gene is possibly TRBD2 (5 bases). Germline CDR1 and CDR2: MDHEN and SYDVKM. The CDR3 runs to 12 residues. Trimming removed 6 bases at V and 5 bases at J, with 9 bases between. CDR3 sequence (DNA): TGTGCCAGCAGGAGGGTCGGAGATACGCAGTATTTT. It is translated as CASRRVGDTQYF.

V is TRBV10-3 and J is TRBJ1-1; TRBD1 agrees at 7 bases. Germline V lookup: CDR1 ENHRY, CDR2 SYGVKD. CDR3 length: 14 amino acids. J was trimmed by 6 bases and V by 0 bases; bases with no gene match: 4. CDR3 amino acids: CAISESTGSAEAFF. The CDR3 DNA reads as TGTGCCATCAGTGAGTCGACAGGGTCCGCTGAAGCTTTCTTT.

The chain links TRBV5-4 to TRBJ2-7, with D maybe TRBD1 (5 bases). V was clipped by 0 bases and J by 2 bases, with 9 bases between them. The CDR3 contains 14 residues. Germline-derived CDR1 and CDR2 are SGHNT and YYREEE (reference sequence). DNA of the CDR3: TGTGCCAGCAGCTTGGGCAGGGCACCCTACGAGCAGTACTTC. The encoded protein is CASSLGRAPYEQYF.

This clone was counted a single time. The chain carries TRBV27 and TRBJ1-2; 9 bases line up with TRBD1. The V segment lost 4 bases and the J segment 1 base; nucleotides outside the gene matches: 4. The CDR3 spans 15 residues. Germline values: CDR1 MNHEY, CDR2 SMNVEV (reference sequence). The CDR3 region has the DNA TGTGCCAGCAGTTATGACAGGGGGGGTAACTATGGCTACACCTTC. Translated: CASSYDRGGNYGYTF.

This chain joins TRBV11-2 and TRBJ2-7, with TRBD2 identical over 10 bases. Germline V gene sequence: CDR1 SGHAT, CDR2 FQNNGV. The CDR3 consists of 16 residues. Trimming removed 1 base from V and 3 bases from J; junction bases left unmatched: 6. The CDR3 DNA follows: TGTGCCAGCAGCTTAGCCCCAGCGGGGGGGCGCTACGAGCAGTACTTC. As protein: CASSLAPAGGRYEQYF.

The chain has TRBV27 and TRBJ2-7; D is tentatively TRBD1 or TRBD2 (5 bases each). Trimming pared 5 bases from V and 3 bases from J, leaving 17 bases between. The CDR3 has 15 residues. CDR1 is MNHEY and CDR2 is SMNVEV in the germline V gene (reference sequence). CDR3 region: CASSTSGGWGYEQYF. For the CDR3, the DNA is TGTGCCAGCAGTACCAGTGGGGGTTGGGGCTACGAGCAGTACTTC.

V and J are TRBV19 and TRBJ2-1; TRBD2 aligns across 10 bases. Germline CDR1 is LNHDA and CDR2 is SQIVND (reference sequence). The J segment lost 5 bases and the V segment lost 6 bases, leaving 4 bases of the junction unmatched. The CDR3 length is 14 residues. CDR3 loop: CASRRTSGHNEQFF. CDR3 nucleotides: TGTGCCAGTAGACGGACTAGCGGTCACAATGAGCAGTTCTTC.

This clone was seen a single time. V and J are TRBV11-3 and TRBJ2-1, with 8 bases lining up with TRBD1. Trimming removed 5 bases from V and 5 bases from J; junction bases left unmatched: 5. Per the germline V gene, CDR1 is SGHNT and CDR2 is YENEEA. The CDR3 runs 14 residues. CDR3 in DNA: TGTGCCAGCAGCCGACAGGGGCGGGACAATGAGCAGTTCTTC. The encoded protein is CASSRQGRDNEQFF.

The chain carries TRBV6-5 and TRBJ1-1, with 7 bases fitting TRBD1. The CDR3 covers 14 residues. V shed 6 bases and J 0 bases; nucleotides not matched to a gene: 4. CDR1 is MNHEY and CDR2 is SVGAGI in the germline V gene. CDR3 in amino acids: CASSRQGVNTEAFF. The CDR3 DNA follows: TGTGCCAGCAGCAGACAGGGTGTGAACACTGAAGCTTTCTTT.

This clone was seen more than once but under ten times. The J gene is TRBJ2-7, the V gene TRBV19; tentative D call: TRBD1 (6 bases). CDR1 and CDR2 (germline): LNHDA, SQIVND (reference sequence). The CDR3 spans 15 residues. V lost 3 bases and J lost 2, with 14 bases in between. The CDR3 bases are TGTGCCAGTAGTATCCGTATAGGACAGCCCTACGAGCAGTACTTC. This translates into CASSIRIGQPYEQYF.

The chain carries TRBV5-1 and TRBJ2-5; 12 bases map to TRBD2. This CDR3 comprises 16 residues. The germline V gene encodes CDR1 SGHRS and CDR2 YFSETQ. Trimming at V came to 3 bases and at J to 5 bases, leaving 8 bases not matched to a gene. The CDR3 spells CASSSSTSGGLETQYF. For the CDR3, the DNA is TGCGCCAGCAGCTCCTCGACTAGCGGGGGTTTGGAGACCCAGTACTTC. Variable domain in full (rest from reference TRBV5-1 and TRBJ2-5): KAGVTQTPRYLIKTRGQQVTLSCSPISGHRSVSWYQQTPGQGLQFLFEYFSETQRNKGNFPGRFSGRQFSNSRSEMNVSTLELGDSALYLCASSSSTSGGLETQYFGPGTRLLVL.

V usage is TRBV30 and J usage is TRBJ2-7; the match to TRBD2 covers 8 bases. The germline V gene has CDR1 GTSNPN and CDR2 SVGIG (reference sequence). The CDR3 is 16 amino acids. Unmatched junction bases numbered 11, after V lost 3 bases and J lost 1 base. The CDR3 nucleotides are TGTGCCTGGAGAGTATGGGGACTAGGAACATCCTACGAGCAGTACTTC. Protein: CAWRVWGLGTSYEQYF.

The rearrangement joins TRBV6-6 to TRBJ2-7; 7 nucleotides align to TRBD2. This CDR3 contains 15 residues. CDR1 is MNHNY and CDR2 is SVGAGI in the germline V gene (reference sequence). V lost 2 bases to trimming and J lost 4 bases; unmatched junction nucleotides: 8. In DNA, the CDR3 is TGTGCCAGCAGTTACGGGAGGGGTCTAGGATACGAGCAGTACTTC. This gives the protein CASSYGRGLGYEQYF.

The rearrangement uses TRBV5-6 and TRBJ2-5; D not resolved. From germline, CDR1 is SGHDT and CDR2 YYEEEE. V lost 3 bases and J 8 bases, leaving 26 bases between the germline ends. The CDR3 spans 17 residues. Here the CDR3 reads CASSSIPGPAGFYTQYF. CDR3 DNA: TGTGCCAGCAGCTCGATCCCCGGACCAGCCGGATTCTACACCCAGTACTTC. The whole variable domain, filled in from reference TRBV5-6 and TRBJ2-5, reads DAGVTQSPTHLIKTRGQQVTLRCSPKSGHDTVSWYQQALGQGPQFIFQYYEEEERQRGNFPDRFSGHQFPNYSSELNVNALLLGDSALYLCASSSIPGPAGFYTQYFGPGTRLLVL.

This clone was recorded once. The chain uses TRBV6-4 and TRBJ2-1, with D possibly being TRBD1 (7 bases). This CDR3 region has 14 residues. CDR1 is MRHNA and CDR2 is SNTAGT in the germline V gene. The V end lost 5 bases, the J end lost 3 bases, and 11 bases lay between the germline ends. The CDR3 coding sequence is TGTGCCAGCAGTAGACAGGGAGGCTACAATGAGCAGTTCTTC. The encoded protein is CASSRQGGYNEQFF.

This clone was seen more than once but under ten times. The gene calls are TRBV4-3 and TRBJ1-1, with D maybe TRBD1 (6 bases). This CDR3 spans 15 amino acids. The V end lost 5 bases, the J end lost 4 bases, and 17 bases lay between the germline ends. Per the germline V gene, CDR1 is LGHNA and CDR2 is YSLEER. Written as DNA, the CDR3 is TGCGCCAGCAGCAGGCGGGGGGGGCGCGGCACTGAAGCTTTCTTT. Amino acid sequence: CASSRRGGRGTEAFF.

CDR3 coding DNA: TGTGCCAGCAGTGAACACTCTGGAAACACCATATATTTT. This codes for CASSEHSGNTIYF. The rearrangement joins TRBV2 to TRBJ1-3; D unresolved. The CDR3 runs to 13 residues. In germline, CDR1 is SNHLY, CDR2 FYNNEI. V was clipped by 2 bases and J by 0 bases, with 2 bases between them.

The V call is TRBV28, the J call TRBJ2-5, with D perhaps TRBD1 or TRBD2 (5 bases each). The CDR3 is 13 residues long. Germline lookup yields CDR1 MDHEN and CDR2 SYDVKM. Deletions cut 1 base from V and 11 bases from J, with 14 bases between. Here the CDR3 reads CASSLYRGREQYF. CDR3 coding DNA: TGTGCCAGCAGTTTATATAGGGGACGTGAGCAGTACTTC.

V gene TRBV5-6 combines with J gene TRBJ1-2, with D possibly TRBD1 on 6 matching bases. This CDR3 has 15 residues. Trimming left V 3 bases short and J 5 bases short, with 17 bases between. Germline V gene data show CDR1 as SGHDT and CDR2 as YYEEEE. The CDR3 nucleotides read TGTGCCAGCAGCTCGGATCGGGGGGGGGCTTATGGCTACACCTTC. Its translation: CASSSDRGGAYGYTF.